Here is one TCR beta chain with its context. Antigen: not known. The sample belongs to a study of regulatory dendritic cells for organ transplantation. The study's findings and limits: The most alloreactive TCR clonotypes were found in resting memory CD8+ cells. Memory CD8+ clonal expansion seemed more limited with regulatory than mature dendritic cells. Memory CD8+ T cells were the most oligoclonal; naive cells were highly diverse.

Naive CD45RA+ and memory CD45RO+ CD4+ or CD8+ T cells were FACS-sorted. Here immunoSEQ multiplex PCR was the method, and the copy in TCRdb shows in-frame clones only, minus some. Of 29,000 or so clones listed, 60% to 80% are singletons. Unmatched junction bases numbered 7, after V lost 5 bases and J lost 8 bases. The CDR3 sequence is 14 residues long. CDR1 and CDR2 (germline): SNHLY, FYNNEI. The sequencing input was memory CD4+ T cells from blood. This sample's subset: CD45RO+ memory T cells. This sequence originates from a human donor in good health. The J gene is TRBJ1-4, the V gene TRBV2; the match to TRBD1 covers 8 bases. The CDR3 protein is CASSQTGAGEKLFF. CDR3 bases: TGTGCCAGCAGTCAGACAGGGGCGGGAGAAAAACTGTTTTTT.